This is a list of T cell receptor beta chains from one sample in a study of vaccination effects on CD4 cells after COVID-19. Repertoires were generated with immunoSEQ multiplex PCR, while TCRdb's copy carries only in-frame clones and drops some. The sample has fewer than 30,000 clones, 60% to 85% seen once. These receptors are not linked to any known antigen. Sequencing used CD4+ T cells from PBMCs cultured with HCoV-OC43 spike peptides, obtained before COVID-19 vaccination. The receptors stem from a human donor who received a COVID-19 vaccine. The CDR3 runs from the conserved cysteine through the conserved F or W. The order of the fields is D gene, V gene, clone size, J gene, CDR3 DNA, CDR3 protein. The D gene is left open where the match is weak. Clone size, where shown, is once, few, many, or a class for clones that have expanded.

TRBD2,TRBV9,.,TRBJ2-3,TGTGCCAGCAGCCTGACTAGCGGGGGGGGACTTAGCACAGATACGCAGTATTTT,CASSLTSGGGLSTDTQYF
.,TRBV3-1/TRBV3-2,.,TRBJ1-2,TGTGCCAGCAGCCTTCAGGGACACGGTCGGGGGGATGGCTACACCTTC,CASSLQGHGRGDGYTF
.,TRBV19,.,TRBJ1-2,TGTGCCAGTGCCGGGGGCGGCTACACCTTC,CASAGGGYTF
.,TRBV5-1,.,TRBJ1-6,TGCGCCAGCAGCTTGGCGGGGGCAGGGCGTTCACCCCTCCACTTT,CASSLAGAGRSPLHF
TRBD1,TRBV27,.,TRBJ2-7,TGTGCCAGCAGGATGGACAGGGGGGATTCCTACGAGCAGTACTTC,CASRMDRGDSYEQYF
TRBD1,TRBV3-1/TRBV3-2,few,TRBJ2-7,TGTGCCAGCAGCCAAGGGGTAGAGAGGGGGCAAGAGTACTTC,CASSQGVERGQEYF
.,TRBV6-5,.,TRBJ2-7,TGTGCCAGCACAGGGGAATCCTACGAGCAGTACTTC,CASTGESYEQYF
.,TRBV3-1/TRBV3-2,.,TRBJ1-2,TGTGCCAGCAGCCAAGTAACAGATAGTTGGTATGGCTACACCTTC,CASSQVTDSWYGYTF
.,TRBV5-1,.,TRBJ2-5,TGCGCCAGCAGCCCGAGTTGGTATGAGACCCAGTACTTC,CASSPSWYETQYF
.,TRBV6-5,.,TRBJ1-5,TGTGCCAGCAGTTACTCGAGGGACCCTAACGGTCAGCCCCAGCATTTT,CASSYSRDPNGQPQHF
.,TRBV19,.,TRBJ2-1,TGTGCCAGTAGTATTAAGACTCCCTCTTATGAGCAGTTCTTC,CASSIKTPSYEQFF
TRBD1,TRBV7-6,once,TRBJ1-1,TGTGCCAGCAGCTTCCTGACCGGGACAGTGAACACTGAAGCTTTCTTT,CASSFLTGTVNTEAFF
.,TRBV6-5,few,TRBJ2-7,TGTGCCAGCAAGGAGCTAACGCTCTCCTACGAGCAGTACTTC,CASKELTLSYEQYF
.,TRBV3-1/TRBV3-2,.,TRBJ1-6,TGTGCCAGCAGTACCCAGAGCTCCTATAATTCACCCCTCCACTTT,CASSTQSSYNSPLHF
.,TRBV6-1,few,TRBJ1-1,TGTGCCAGCAGTGAAGCAGACAGGCCCAACACTGAAGCTTTCTTT,CASSEADRPNTEAFF
.,TRBV10-1,few,TRBJ1-1,TGCGCCAGCAGTGATGAGAAGAACACTGAAGCTTTCTTT,CASSDEKNTEAFF
.,TRBV14,.,TRBJ2-7,TGTGCCAGCAGCCAAGTCTGGGGGAGACACTACGAGCAGTACTTC,CASSQVWGRHYEQYF
TRBD2,TRBV11-3,.,TRBJ2-6,TGTGCCAGCAGCCCCCGCGGGAGTGCTGGGGCCAACGTCCTGACTTTC,CASSPRGSAGANVLTF
.,TRBV18,.,TRBJ2-1,TGTGCCAGCTCACCCACCAGGGCGGATTACAATGAGCAGTTCTTC,CASSPTRADYNEQFF
TRBD1,TRBV7-2,.,TRBJ2-1,TGTGCCAGCAGCTTCACCGGGACAGGGGGTCTGAATGAGCAGTTCTTC,CASSFTGTGGLNEQFF
.,TRBV7-2,few,TRBJ2-7,TGTGCCAGCAGCTCTACCTGGGCAGCCTACGAGCAGTACTTC,CASSSTWAAYEQYF
TRBD1,TRBV6-5,.,TRBJ2-2,TGTGCCAGCAGCAGAGGACAGGGAGGTGGCGGGGAGCTGTTTTTT,CASSRGQGGGGELFF
.,TRBV6-5,.,TRBJ2-7,TGTGCCAGCACCGTTGGGTGGGCCTACGAGCAGTACTTC,CASTVGWAYEQYF
TRBD1,TRBV19,.,TRBJ1-5,TGTGCCAGTAGTATCGGACAGGGGGTAAATCAGCCCCAGCATTTT,CASSIGQGVNQPQHF
.,TRBV18,.,TRBJ1-2,TGTGCCAGCTCACGAGACTTTCTGGGGGATAACTATGGCTACACCTTC,CASSRDFLGDNYGYTF
.,TRBV18,once,TRBJ1-1,TGTGCCAGCTCACCAGGGCCCGGCAGGGAGGCTTTCTTT,CASSPGPGREAFF
.,TRBV2,.,TRBJ1-1,TGTGCCAGCAACCTTAACGAGAACACTGAAGCTTTCTTT,CASNLNENTEAFF
.,TRBV7-6,.,TRBJ1-3,TGTGCCAGCAGCTTAGAAGCCTTCTCTGGAAACACCATATATTTT,CASSLEAFSGNTIYF
.,TRBV12-5,.,TRBJ2-2,TGTGCTAGTGCTAAGGACAGGAACACCGGGGAGCTGTTTTTT,CASAKDRNTGELFF
.,TRBV5-1,few,TRBJ1-2,TGCGCCAGCAGTATCGACCAGGAGTATGGCTACACCTTC,CASSIDQEYGYTF
TRBD1,TRBV5-6,few,TRBJ1-5,TGTGCCAGCCAACAGGGGAATCAGCCCCAGCATTTT,CASQQGNQPQHF
.,TRBV24-1,few,TRBJ2-7,TGTGCCACCAGTGAAGGGCAGGGAAGGTACGGGTACGAGCAGTACTTC,CATSEGQGRYGYEQYF
.,TRBV6-2/TRBV6-3,.,TRBJ2-5,TGTGCCAGCAGTTACGTGGTTCCGGGAGTGGGGGGAGAGACCCAGTACTTC,CASSYVVPGVGGETQYF
TRBD1,TRBV30,.,TRBJ2-7,TGTGCCTGGAGTCCGGGACAGTCTAATTACGAGCAGTACTTC,CAWSPGQSNYEQYF
TRBD2,TRBV3-1/TRBV3-2,.,TRBJ2-5,TGTGCCAGCAGCCAGAGCGGGGCAAACCAAGAGACCCAGTACTTC,CASSQSGANQETQYF
TRBD1,TRBV3-1/TRBV3-2,.,TRBJ1-6,TGTGCCAGCAGGCAGACAGGGGCAGACAATTCACCCCTCCACTTT,CASRQTGADNSPLHF
TRBD2,TRBV12-5,few,TRBJ2-3,TGTGCTAGTGGTTTGGGGCTAGCGGGGACCACAGATACGCAGTATTTT,CASGLGLAGTTDTQYF
.,TRBV3-1/TRBV3-2,.,TRBJ1-5,TGTGCCAGCAGCCAAGATGGACAGAATAATCAGCCCCAGCATTTT,CASSQDGQNNQPQHF
.,TRBV6-1,once,TRBJ1-3,TGTGCCAGCAGTGAAGCGCCACCCTCTGGAAACACCATATATTTT,CASSEAPPSGNTIYF
TRBD2,TRBV5-4,.,TRBJ2-1,TGTGCCAGCAGCTTAACGACCCAAGCGGGGGGGCCGAATGAGCAGTTCTTC,CASSLTTQAGGPNEQFF
.,TRBV18,.,TRBJ2-5,TGTGCCAGCTCACTGGGAATCTACCAAGAGACCCAGTACTTC,CASSLGIYQETQYF
.,TRBV2,few,TRBJ2-2,TGTGCCAGCAGGGACCAGGGACGCACCGGGGAGCTGTTTTTT,CASRDQGRTGELFF